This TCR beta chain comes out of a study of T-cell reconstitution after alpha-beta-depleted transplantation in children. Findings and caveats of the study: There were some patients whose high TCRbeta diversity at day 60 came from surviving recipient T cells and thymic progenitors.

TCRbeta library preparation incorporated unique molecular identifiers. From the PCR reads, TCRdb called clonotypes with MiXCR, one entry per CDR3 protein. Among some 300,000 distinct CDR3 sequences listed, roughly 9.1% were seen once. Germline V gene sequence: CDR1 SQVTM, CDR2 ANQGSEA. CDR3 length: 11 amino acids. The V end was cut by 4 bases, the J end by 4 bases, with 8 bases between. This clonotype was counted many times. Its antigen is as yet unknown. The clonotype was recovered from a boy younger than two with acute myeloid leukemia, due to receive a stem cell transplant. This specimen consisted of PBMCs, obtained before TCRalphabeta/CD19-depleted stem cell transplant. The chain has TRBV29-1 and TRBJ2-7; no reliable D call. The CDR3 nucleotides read TGCAGCGTTGGGGCCCCATACGAGCAGTACTTC. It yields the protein CSVGAPYEQYF.